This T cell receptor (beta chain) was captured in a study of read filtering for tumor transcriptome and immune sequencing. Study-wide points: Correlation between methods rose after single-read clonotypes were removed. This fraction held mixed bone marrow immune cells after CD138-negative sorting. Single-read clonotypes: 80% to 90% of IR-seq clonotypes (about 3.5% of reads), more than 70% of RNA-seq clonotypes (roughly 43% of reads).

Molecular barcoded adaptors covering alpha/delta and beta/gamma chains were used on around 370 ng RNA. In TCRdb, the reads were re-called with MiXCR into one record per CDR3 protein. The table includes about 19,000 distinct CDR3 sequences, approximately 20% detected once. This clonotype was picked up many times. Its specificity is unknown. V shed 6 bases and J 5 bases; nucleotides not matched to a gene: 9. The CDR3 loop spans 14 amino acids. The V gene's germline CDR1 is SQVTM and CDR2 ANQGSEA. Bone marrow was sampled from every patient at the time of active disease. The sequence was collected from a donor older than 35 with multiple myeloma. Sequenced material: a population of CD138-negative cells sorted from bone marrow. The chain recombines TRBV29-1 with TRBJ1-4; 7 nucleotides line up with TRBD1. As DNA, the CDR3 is TGCAGCGTCGGCGGGGACAGAAGGAATGAAAAACTGTTTTTT. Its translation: CSVGGDRRNEKLFF.